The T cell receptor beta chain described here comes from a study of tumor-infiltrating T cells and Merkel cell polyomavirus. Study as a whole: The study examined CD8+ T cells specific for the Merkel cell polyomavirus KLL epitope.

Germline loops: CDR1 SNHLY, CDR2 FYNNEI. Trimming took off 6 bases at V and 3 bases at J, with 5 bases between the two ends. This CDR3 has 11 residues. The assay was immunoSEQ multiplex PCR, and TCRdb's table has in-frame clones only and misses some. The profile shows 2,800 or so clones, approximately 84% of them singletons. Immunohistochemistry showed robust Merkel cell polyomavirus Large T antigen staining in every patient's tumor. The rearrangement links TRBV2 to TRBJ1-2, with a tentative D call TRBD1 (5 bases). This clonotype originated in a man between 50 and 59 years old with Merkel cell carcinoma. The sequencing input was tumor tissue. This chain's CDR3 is CASRQDYGYTF. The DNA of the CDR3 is TGTGCCAGCAGACAGGACTATGGCTACACCTTC. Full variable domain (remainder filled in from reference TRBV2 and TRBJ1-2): EPEVTQTPSHQVTQMGQEVILRCVPISNHLYFYWYRQILGQKVEFLVSFYNNEISEKSEIFDDQFSVERPDGSNFTLKIRSTKLEDSAMYFCASRQDYGYTFGSGTRLTVV.